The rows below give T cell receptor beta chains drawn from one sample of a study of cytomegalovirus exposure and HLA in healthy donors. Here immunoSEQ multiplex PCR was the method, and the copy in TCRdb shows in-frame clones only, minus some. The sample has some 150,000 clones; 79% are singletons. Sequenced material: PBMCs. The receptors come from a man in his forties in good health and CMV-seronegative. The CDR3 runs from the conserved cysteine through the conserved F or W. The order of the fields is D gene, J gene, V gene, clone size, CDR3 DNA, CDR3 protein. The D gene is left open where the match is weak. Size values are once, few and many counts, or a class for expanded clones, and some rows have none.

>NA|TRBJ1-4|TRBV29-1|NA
TGCAGCGCCGTCAGGGTGGATGAAAAACTGTTTTTT
CSAVRVDEKLFF
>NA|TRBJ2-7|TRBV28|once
TGTGCCAGCAGTTTTCCCTCGTACGAGCAGTACTTC
CASSFPSYEQYF
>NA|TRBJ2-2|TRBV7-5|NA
TGTGCCAGAAGCTTAAGGCGGGGAACCGGGGAGCTGTTTTTT
CARSLRRGTGELFF
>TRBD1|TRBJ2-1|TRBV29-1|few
TGCAGCGCCGACTACAGGACAGGGGGTTCGGCCTCCTACAATGAGCAGTTCTTC
CSADYRTGGSASYNEQFF
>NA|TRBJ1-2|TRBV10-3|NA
TGTGCCACGACGACAGATCTCTTAGGGGGCTACACCTTC
CATTTDLLGGYTF
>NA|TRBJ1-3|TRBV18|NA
TGTGCCAGCTCACCAGGGGCTTCTGGAAACACCATATATTTT
CASSPGASGNTIYF
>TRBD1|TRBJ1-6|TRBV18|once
TGTGCCAGCTCACCCGGACAGGCGGGCGGTTCACCCCTCCACTTT
CASSPGQAGGSPLHF
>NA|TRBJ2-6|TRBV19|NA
TGTGCCAGTAATAGGAGAGGGCGGTCTGGGGCCAACGTCCTGACTTTC
CASNRRGRSGANVLTF
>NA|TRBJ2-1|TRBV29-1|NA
TGCAGCGCCGTCAGGGACAATGAGCAGTTCTTC
CSAVRDNEQFF
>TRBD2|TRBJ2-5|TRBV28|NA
TGTGCCAGCAGTTTAACTAGCGGGAGTGAGACCCAGTACTTC
CASSLTSGSETQYF
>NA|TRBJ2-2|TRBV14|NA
TGTGCCAGCAGCCACCAGGGGGGCCCCGGGGAGCTGTTTTTT
CASSHQGGPGELFF
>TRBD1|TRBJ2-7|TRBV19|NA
TGTGCCAGTAGAATAGGTGGGACAGGAACCTACGAGCAGTACTTC
CASRIGGTGTYEQYF
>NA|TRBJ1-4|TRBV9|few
TGTGCCAGCAGCGAAGCACAGGGATCCACTAATGAAAAACTGTTTTTT
CASSEAQGSTNEKLFF
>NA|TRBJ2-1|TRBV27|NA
TGTGCCAGCAGTGCAATCCTTGACTATGAGCAGTTCTTC
CASSAILDYEQFF
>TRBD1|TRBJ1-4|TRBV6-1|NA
TGTGCCAGCGGTGGGGACAGCCGGTTGGAAAAACTGTTTTTT
CASGGDSRLEKLFF
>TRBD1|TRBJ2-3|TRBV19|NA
TGTGCCAGTAGTTCAAGGACAGGGTCCCTTCTCGGGCAGTATTTT
CASSSRTGSLLGQYF
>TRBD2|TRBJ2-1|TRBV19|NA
TGTGCCAGTAGTTCCCGGACTAGCGGATACAATGAGCAGTTCTTC
CASSSRTSGYNEQFF
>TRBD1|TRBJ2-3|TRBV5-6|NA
TGTGCCAGCAGCTCCGGGACAGGGAGCACAGATACGCAGTATTTT
CASSSGTGSTDTQYF